What follows is one TCR beta chain and its context. Its cognate antigen is unknown. To release intraepithelial and lamina propria lymphocytes, the graft tissue was processed. The data are from a study of graft-versus-host responses after intestinal transplantation. Across the study: Grafts were multivisceral, liver-intestinal, or isolated intestinal.

The CDR3 spans 17 residues. Germline CDR1 is LNHDA and CDR2 is SQIVND (reference sequence). V trimming: 7 bases; J trimming: 4 bases; junction bases outside the gene matches: 16. Findings and caveats of the study: The highest levels of circulating GvH clones went along with early declines in HvG clones after transplant.

The table came from immunoSEQ multiplex PCR; TCRdb's copy has only in-frame clones and leaves some out. This sample has approximately 9,300 clones; 75% to 90% occur once, and the top ten carry 5% to 5.5%. The chain carries TRBV19 and TRBJ1-3; 7 nucleotides align to TRBD1. The sequenced sample was ileum tissue, obtained about 700 days after intestinal transplantation. The sequence came from a human patient who received an intestinal transplant, so some T cells may come from the graft donor. The chain's CDR3 is CASKGPGQPRRGNTIYF. CDR3 DNA sequence: TGTGCCAGTAAGGGCCCGGGACAGCCGAGACGGGGAAACACCATATATTTT.